Presented here are 11 T cell receptor beta chains from one specimen sequenced in a study of blood T cell repertoires in COVID-19. Some clones are missing from TCRdb's copy, which holds only in-frame ones; the method was immunoSEQ multiplex PCR. The table lists about 170,000 clones, more than 75% of them singletons. Sequencing input: peripheral blood. The receptors were gathered from a man aged 18 to 30 with active or convalescent COVID-19.

The J gene is TRBJ1-5, the V gene TRBV2; D uncertain. Trimming stripped 8 bases from V and 7 bases from J, with 12 bases between. CDR3 length equals 12 residues. Germline V lookup: CDR1 SNHLY, CDR2 FYNNEI. In nucleotides, the CDR3 is TGTGCCAGCTTAAAGCCCGAACAGCCCCAGCATTTT. As protein: CASLKPEQPQHF. Looking up the rest from reference TRBV2 and TRBJ1-5 gives the full variable domain: EPEVTQTPSHQVTQMGQEVILRCVPISNHLYFYWYRQILGQKVEFLVSFYNNEISEKSEIFDDQFSVERPDGSNFTLKIRSTKLEDSAMYFCASLKPEQPQHFGDGTRLSIL.

This rearrangement joins TRBV28 to TRBJ2-6; no definite D call. This CDR3 comprises 15 residues. Trimming left V 7 bases short and J 0 bases short, with 10 bases between. Germline loops: CDR1 MDHEN, CDR2 SYDVKM. The CDR3 is CASTRPSSGANVLTF. CDR3 nucleotide sequence: TGTGCCAGCACCCGACCTAGCTCTGGGGCCAACGTCCTGACTTTC.

In this sample, this clone turned up a few times. J is TRBJ2-7 and V is TRBV7-9, with no clear D. Germline V gene data show CDR1 as SEHNR and CDR2 as FQNEAQ (reference sequence). V shed 1 base and J shed 2 bases, with 3 bases lying between them. This CDR3 comprises 12 residues. The CDR3 region is CASSLVTYEQYF. CDR3 nucleotide sequence: TGTGCCAGCAGCTTAGTAACCTACGAGCAGTACTTC.

The rearrangement links TRBV28 to TRBJ2-1; D ambiguous. The CDR3 sequence is 12 residues long. V was clipped by 4 bases and J by 15 bases, with 16 bases between them. The V gene's germline CDR1 is MDHEN and CDR2 SYDVKM. This chain's CDR3 is CASSSARLGRFF. The CDR3 DNA reads as TGTGCCAGCAGTTCGGCTCGATTGGGCAGGTTCTTC.

The chain uses TRBV2 and TRBJ1-5; possible D gene TRBD1, 6 bases. CDR1 is SNHLY and CDR2 is FYNNEI in the germline V gene. Trimming took 3 bases from V and 6 from J, leaving 15 bases between them. This CDR3 region has 15 residues. The CDR3 DNA sequence: TGTGCCAGCAGTGATCAGGGGAATGTTCCTCAGCCCCAGCATTTT. This encodes CASSDQGNVPQPQHF. The full variable domain, with the rest looked up from reference TRBV2 and TRBJ1-5, is EPEVTQTPSHQVTQMGQEVILRCVPISNHLYFYWYRQILGQKVEFLVSFYNNEISEKSEIFDDQFSVERPDGSNFTLKIRSTKLEDSAMYFCASSDQGNVPQPQHFGDGTRLSIL.

The V and J genes are TRBV10-3 and TRBJ2-1, with 11 bases that match TRBD2. This CDR3 comprises 15 residues. Germline CDR1 is ENHRY and CDR2 is SYGVKD. With V trimmed by 3 bases and J by 6 bases, 4 bases remained unmatched. The CDR3 region is CAISDSGRAGNEQFF. In nucleotides, the CDR3 is TGTGCCATCAGTGATAGCGGGAGGGCCGGCAATGAGCAGTTCTTC.

The V call is TRBV13, the J call TRBJ2-5; 7 nucleotides line up with TRBD1. The CDR3 totals 14 residues. V gave up 5 bases and J gave up 4 bases; unmatched junction bases: 7. The germline V gene has CDR1 PRHDT and CDR2 FYEKMQ (reference sequence). CDR3 DNA sequence: TGTGCCAGCAGCGTAAGGGGGCCCCCAGAGACCCAGTACTTC. Translating it yields CASSVRGPPETQYF.

The chain carries TRBV27 and TRBJ2-5; D ambiguous. V lost 5 bases and J 2 bases, leaving 9 bases between the germline ends. The CDR3 length is 13 residues. From germline, CDR1 is MNHEY and CDR2 SMNVEV (reference sequence). The CDR3 DNA sequence: TGTGCCAGCAGTAGCAGGCGACAAGAGACCCAGTACTTC. Residues: CASSSRRQETQYF.

Here the CDR3 reads CASAASTSGANVLTF. The CDR3 region has the DNA TGTGCTTCTGCGGCTTCTACCTCTGGGGCCAACGTCCTGACTTTC. This chain joins TRBV12-5 and TRBJ2-6, with D unresolved. The germline V and J ends were trimmed by 11 bases and 0 bases, with 14 bases remaining between them. The CDR3 length is 15 residues. The germline V gene encodes CDR1 LGHNT and CDR2 FRNRAP.

V gene TRBV11-3 combines with J gene TRBJ2-7, with D possibly matching TRBD2 (6 bases). The CDR3 covers 13 residues. The germline CDR1 and CDR2 sequences are SGHNT and YENEEA. The V gene lost 1 base and the J gene lost 3 bases, with 7 bases spanning the gap. In DNA form, the CDR3 reads TGTGCCAGCAGCTTAGGGGGAGGCTACGAGCAGTACTTC. It translates to CASSLGGGYEQYF.

The rearrangement joins TRBV4-2 to TRBJ2-1; TRBD1 might be the D (5 bases). Germline V gives CDR1 LGHNA, CDR2 YNFKEQ. V shed 0 bases and J shed 3 bases, with 12 bases lying between them. This CDR3 has 16 amino acids. Here the CDR3 reads CASSQDGLGVYNEQFF. CDR3 nucleotides: TGTGCCAGCAGCCAAGACGGGCTAGGGGTCTACAATGAGCAGTTCTTC.